This T cell receptor beta chain appears in the sequencing data of a study of CD8 T cells in Susac syndrome. RNA, at roughly 0.45 to 1 ug, was reverse transcribed with random hexamers. TCRdb independently ran MiXCR on the immunoSEQ multiplex PCR reads; one entry per CDR3 protein. This table has 100,000 or so distinct CDR3 sequences, 80% to 95% appearing once. The healthy controls were matched to patients by age and sex. Negative isolation was used for CD8+ and CD4+ T cells, and FACS enrichment was applied to TEMRA cells. The CDR3 spans 13 residues. Germline loops: CDR1 LGHNT, CDR2 FRNRAP. V is TRBV12-5 and J is TRBJ1-1, with D possibly being TRBD1 (5 bases). This receptor was taken from a human donor in good health. The specimen was CD8+ T cells from PBMCs. The CDR3 bases are TGTGCCCAAATCCGGGGGGGTGAAACTGAAGCTTTCTTT. It is translated as CAQIRGGETEAFF.